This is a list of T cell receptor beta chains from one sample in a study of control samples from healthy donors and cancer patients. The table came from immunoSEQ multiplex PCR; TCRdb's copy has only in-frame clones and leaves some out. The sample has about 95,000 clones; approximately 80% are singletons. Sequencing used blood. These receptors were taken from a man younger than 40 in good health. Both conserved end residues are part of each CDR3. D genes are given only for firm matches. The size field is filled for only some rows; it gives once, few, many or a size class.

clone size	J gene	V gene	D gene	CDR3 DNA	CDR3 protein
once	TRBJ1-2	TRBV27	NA	TGTGCCAGCAGTTTAGTAGGGAGAGGTATTGGCGGCTACACCTTC	CASSLVGRGIGGYTF
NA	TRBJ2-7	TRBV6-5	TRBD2	TGTGCCAGCAGCACGGGACTACCATTACGAGGTGGGCAGTACTTC	CASSTGLPLRGGQYF
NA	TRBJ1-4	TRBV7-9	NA	TGTGCCAGCAGCATAATGACAGGACTTAATGAAAAACTGTTTTTT	CASSIMTGLNEKLFF
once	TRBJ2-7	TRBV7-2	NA	TGTGCCAGCAGCTTAGTAGGGGGTAGGACGGCCGAGCAGTACTTC	CASSLVGGRTAEQYF
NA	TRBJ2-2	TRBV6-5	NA	TGTGCCAGCAAGCGAGGGAGCACCGGGGAGCTGTTTTTT	CASKRGSTGELFF
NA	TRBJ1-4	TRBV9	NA	TGTGCCAGCAGCGTAGAGGGCAGGGGAAGTGAAAAACTGTTTTTT	CASSVEGRGSEKLFF
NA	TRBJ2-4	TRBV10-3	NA	TGTGCCACGCAGGGGAATGCCAAAAACATTCAGTACTTC	CATQGNAKNIQYF
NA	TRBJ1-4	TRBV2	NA	TGTGCCAGCAGTGAAAGATCCCGAGGTCTCGAAAAACTGTTTTTT	CASSERSRGLEKLFF
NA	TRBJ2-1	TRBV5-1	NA	TGCGCCAGTACCCCGAGGCCGGACCCCTACAATGAGCAGTTCTTC	CASTPRPDPYNEQFF
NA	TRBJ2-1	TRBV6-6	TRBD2	TGTGCCAGCAGCCGAGAAACCGGACTAGCGGGGTACAATGAGCAGTTCTTC	CASSRETGLAGYNEQFF
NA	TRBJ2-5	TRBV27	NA	TGTGCCAGCAGTTTCCGCGGGGAGACCCAGTACTTC	CASSFRGETQYF
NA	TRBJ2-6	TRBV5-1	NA	TGCGCCAGCAGCTGGGGGGCCGGGACGGGGGACGTCCTGACTTTC	CASSWGAGTGDVLTF
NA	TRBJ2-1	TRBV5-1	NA	TGCGCCAGCAGCTACCGGCCAGGGGATGAGCAGTTCTTC	CASSYRPGDEQFF
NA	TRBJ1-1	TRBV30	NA	TGTGCCTGGATGGGCTTCGGGGGGACTGAAGCTTTCTTT	CAWMGFGGTEAFF
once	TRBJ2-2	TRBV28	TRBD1	TGTGCCAGCAGTTTGGGACAGACGAACACCGGGGAGCTGTTTTTT	CASSLGQTNTGELFF
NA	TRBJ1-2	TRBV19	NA	TGTGCCAGTAGATCGGGACGGGGGATCGGTGGCTACACCTTC	CASRSGRGIGGYTF